The 29 T cell receptor beta chains below were found in one sample sequenced in a study of blood T cell repertoires in COVID-19. Sequencing was performed with immunoSEQ multiplex PCR; in TCRdb, only in-frame clones are kept and a portion is missing. The data show about half a million clones, with 80% to 90% seen just once and 3% to 3.5% held by the top ten. Specimen: peripheral blood. These receptors were taken from a human donor in a cohort sampled during active COVID-19.

The V gene is TRBV7-6, the J gene TRBJ1-1, with 7 positions matching TRBD1. The J segment lost 0 bases and the V segment lost 5 bases, leaving 6 bases of the junction unmatched. CDR1 and CDR2 from the germline V gene are SGHVS and FNYEAQ. There are 15 residues in the CDR3. The CDR3, as DNA: TGTGCCAGCAGCCCCCGACAGGGTGTGAACACTGAAGCTTTCTTT. Protein sequence: CASSPRQGVNTEAFF.

The J gene is TRBJ2-6, the V gene TRBV19; maybe TRBD1 (6 bases). V lost 4 bases to trimming and J lost 4 bases, with 26 bases between them. CDR1 and CDR2 (germline): LNHDA, SQIVND (reference sequence). This CDR3 contains 20 residues. In DNA form, the CDR3 reads TGTGCCAGTAGTACCAACCGGGACAACTACCTCCCCTCAGGGGCCAACGTCCTGACTTTC. It translates to CASSTNRDNYLPSGANVLTF.

The rearrangement joins TRBV6-2 or TRBV6-3 to TRBJ2-2; the D is unclear. The germline gives CDR1 MNHEY, CDR2 SVGEGT. V lost 2 bases to trimming and J lost 4 bases, with 2 bases between them. The CDR3 runs 12 residues. CDR3 DNA sequence: TGTGCCAGCAGTTACCGCACCGGGGAGCTGTTTTTT. This translates into CASSYRTGELFF.

This chain uses TRBV7-2 with TRBJ2-5; D ambiguous. Germline CDR1 is SGHTA and CDR2 is FQGNSA. Trimming removed 5 bases from V and 3 bases from J, with 13 bases in between. CDR3 size: 14 residues. The CDR3 DNA is TGTGCCAGCAGCCGGGTCGGGTCCAAAGAGACCCAGTACTTC. Protein: CASSRVGSKETQYF.

J is TRBJ1-6 and V is TRBV6-5; D is possibly TRBD1 (5 bases). This CDR3 is built from 15 residues. Deletions cut 10 bases from V and 8 bases from J, with 21 bases between. CDR1 is MNHEY and CDR2 is SVGAGI in the germline V gene. The CDR3 protein is CATDTTGPGDSPLHF. The DNA of the CDR3 is TGTGCCACCGACACAACGGGGCCGGGGGATTCACCCCTCCACTTT.

This clone was seen only once. The chain employs TRBV6-2 or TRBV6-3 and TRBJ2-1; no firm D call. V was cut by 4 bases and J by 0 bases, with 13 bases left in between. Germline assignment: CDR1 MNHEY and CDR2 SVGEGT. The CDR3 is 16 amino acids. The CDR3 region is CASSSRLASSYNEQFF. CDR3 nucleotides: TGTGCCAGCAGTTCCCGACTCGCTAGCTCCTACAATGAGCAGTTCTTC.

This chain uses TRBV10-3 with TRBJ2-7; a weak D match, TRBD1 (6 bases). The V end was cut by 8 bases, the J end by 3 bases, with 11 bases between. Germline CDR1 and CDR2: ENHRY and SYGVKD. CDR3 length: 12 amino acids. Here the CDR3 reads CAIATGRYEQYF. The CDR3 bases are TGTGCCATCGCGACAGGTCGCTACGAGCAGTACTTC.

The V gene is TRBV29-1, the J gene TRBJ2-7; D is possibly TRBD2 (6 bases). The CDR3 consists of 14 residues. Germline CDR1 SQVTM, CDR2 ANQGSEA. The V end lost 6 bases, the J end lost 9 bases, and 24 bases lay between the germline ends. CDR3 nucleotides: TGCAGCGTCTATACTACTAGCACCGATCTTAGGCAGTACTTC. This gives the protein CSVYTTSTDLRQYF.

The chain is built from TRBV28 and TRBJ1-5; 7 positions agree with TRBD1. Germline loops: CDR1 MDHEN, CDR2 SYDVKM. Trimming took 5 bases from V and 3 from J; bases not matched to a gene: 4. The CDR3 has 14 residues. CDR3 residues: CASSPDRANQPQHF. CDR3 bases: TGTGCCAGCAGTCCTGACAGGGCCAATCAGCCCCAGCATTTT.

The chain carries TRBV5-1 and TRBJ1-1; D not certain. This CDR3 has 13 residues. Germline V gene data show CDR1 as SGHRS and CDR2 as YFSETQ. Deletions cut 7 bases from V and 1 base from J, with 11 bases between. The CDR3 DNA reads as TGCGCCAGCGGTCGGGAGACGAACACTGAAGCTTTCTTT. Translating it yields CASGRETNTEAFF.

The J gene is TRBJ2-7, the V gene TRBV18, with a possible D match to TRBD2 (5 bases). From germline, CDR1 is KGHSH and CDR2 LQKENI. The ends were cut back, 3 bases at V and 0 bases at J, with 15 bases in the middle. The CDR3 runs to 16 residues. The CDR3 coding sequence is TGTGCCAGCTCACCTCCCGGAATGGGGAGCTCCTACGAGCAGTACTTC. Amino acid sequence: CASSPPGMGSSYEQYF.

The chain employs TRBV9 and TRBJ2-4; TRBD1 matches at 9 bases. Per germline, CDR1 SGDLS and CDR2 YYNGEE. The CDR3 loop spans 15 amino acids. J was trimmed by 7 bases and V by 0 bases; bases with no gene match: 5. CDR3 sequence (DNA): TGTGCCAGCAGCGTAGAGGGGACAGGGATGAACATTCAGTACTTC. Amino acids: CASSVEGTGMNIQYF.

CDR3 sequence: CASSDPVGTSGNNEQFF. DNA for the CDR3: TGTGCCAGCAGTGACCCGGTGGGGACTAGCGGGAACAATGAGCAGTTCTTC. The chain links TRBV27 to TRBJ2-1, with 13 bases that match TRBD2. Per germline, CDR1 MNHEY and CDR2 SMNVEV (reference sequence). J was trimmed by 5 bases and V by 5 bases; bases with no gene match: 9. This CDR3 has 17 residues.

This clone was seen just once. The chain links TRBV7-8 to TRBJ2-7, with D tentatively TRBD1 (5 bases). Germline V gene data show CDR1 as SGHVS and CDR2 as FQNEAQ. The CDR3 runs to 16 residues. V was pared by 5 bases and J by 6 bases, with 23 bases between. This CDR3 is CASSLGYEDWGSEQYF. CDR3 sequence (DNA): TGTGCCAGCAGCCTGGGGTATGAGGATTGGGGCTCCGAGCAGTACTTC. The whole variable domain, remainder taken from reference TRBV7-8 and TRBJ2-7, is GAGVSQSPRYKVAKRGQDVALRCDPISGHVSLFWYQQALGQGPEFLTYFQNEAQLDKSGLPSDRFFAERPEGSVSTLKIQRTQQEDSAVYLCASSLGYEDWGSEQYFGPGTRLTVT.

The rearrangement uses TRBV28 and TRBJ1-5, with D possibly matching TRBD1 (5 bases). CDR1 and CDR2 (germline): MDHEN, SYDVKM. This CDR3 contains 15 residues. V was cut by 6 bases and J by 1 base, with 13 bases left in between. CDR3 sequence (DNA): TGTGCCAGCAGCCCCGGGGGGGGAAGCAATCAGCCCCAGCATTTT. Translation gives CASSPGGGSNQPQHF.

The CDR3 loop reads CASSARDIGNTIYF. The CDR3 bases are TGTGCCAGCAGCGCCCGGGACATAGGAAACACCATATATTTT. V and J are TRBV3-1 (or the pseudogene TRBV3-2) and TRBJ1-3; tentative D call: TRBD1 (6 bases). There are 14 residues in the CDR3. V lost 5 bases to trimming and J lost 4 bases, with 12 bases between them. From germline, CDR1 is LGHDT and CDR2 YNNKEL (reference sequence).

The chain has TRBV9 and TRBJ1-3, with 10 bases matching TRBD1. CDR3 length equals 19 residues. Germline CDR1 reads SGDLS; CDR2 reads YYNGEE. V shed 3 bases and J 0 bases; nucleotides not matched to a gene: 12. The CDR3 protein is CASSESGQGIRSSGNTIYF. The DNA of the CDR3 is TGTGCCAGCAGCGAATCGGGACAGGGGATTCGGAGCTCTGGAAACACCATATATTTT.

The chain links TRBV6-5 to TRBJ1-3; TRBD1 aligns across 9 bases. Looked up from germline, CDR1 is MNHEY and CDR2 is SVGAGI. V gave up 0 bases and J gave up 8 bases; unmatched junction bases: 5. The CDR3 loop spans 15 amino acids. CDR3 coding DNA: TGTGCCAGCAGTTACTCGACGGACAGGGGATACACCATATATTTT. It translates to CASSYSTDRGYTIYF.

This chain uses TRBV20-1 with TRBJ2-1; 7 bases line up with TRBD2. With V trimmed by 3 bases and J by 4 bases, 12 bases remained unmatched. Germline CDR1 DFQATT, CDR2 SNEGSKA (reference sequence). This CDR3 spans 16 amino acids. The chain's CDR3 is CSASSRAGAKYNEQFF. The CDR3 nucleotides are TGCAGTGCTAGTTCTCGGGCGGGAGCCAAATACAATGAGCAGTTCTTC.

The rearrangement uses TRBV27 and TRBJ2-1, with 10 bases fitting TRBD2. The length of the CDR3 is 18 residues. The trim removed 3 bases at V and 7 bases at J, leaving 15 bases unmatched. The germline gives CDR1 MNHEY, CDR2 SMNVEV (reference sequence). In nucleotides, the CDR3 is TGTGCCAGCAGTTTTCGGAGGGTCAGCGGGAGGGCCAATAATGAGCAGTTCTTC. Its protein is CASSFRRVSGRANNEQFF.

The V and J genes are TRBV6-5 and TRBJ1-3, with TRBD1 matching 8 bases. Trimming took 5 bases from V and 7 from J; bases not matched to a gene: 4. This CDR3 comprises 13 residues. Germline loops: CDR1 MNHEY, CDR2 SVGAGI. CDR3 coding DNA: TGTGCCAGCAGTACTCGACAGGGGAACACCATATATTTT. It yields the protein CASSTRQGNTIYF.

The chain couples TRBV6-5 to TRBJ1-2, with TRBD1 matching over 8 bases. Germline assignment: CDR1 MNHEY and CDR2 SVGAGI. The CDR3 has 16 residues. The V gene end was trimmed by 0 bases and the J gene end by 5 bases; junction bases not matched to a gene: 8. The CDR3 bases are TGTGCCAGCAGTTACTCCGCGGACAGGGCTGATTATGGCTACACCTTC. Amino acid sequence: CASSYSADRADYGYTF.

This clone was seen a handful of times. The chain has TRBV27 and TRBJ2-5; 9 bases fit TRBD2. Germline-derived CDR1 and CDR2 are MNHEY and SMNVEV (reference sequence). Unmatched junction bases numbered 14, after V lost 6 bases and J lost 3 bases. There are 17 residues in the CDR3. DNA for the CDR3: TGTGCCAGCAGCCCTAGGGCGGGGGGGGAACTAAAAGAGACCCAGTACTTC. Translating gives CASSPRAGGELKETQYF.

This clone is a singleton in its sample. V and J are TRBV5-4 and TRBJ2-5, with 15 bases matching TRBD2. The length of the CDR3 is 15 residues. V gave up 4 bases and J gave up 4 bases; unmatched junction bases: 2. Germline V gene lookup returns CDR1 SGHNT and CDR2 YYREEE (reference sequence). CDR3 in amino acids: CASSKGLAGGETQYF. CDR3 nucleotides: TGTGCCAGCAGCAAGGGACTAGCGGGAGGAGAGACCCAGTACTTC.

V and J are TRBV5-1 and TRBJ1-1, with a weak D call TRBD1 (5 bases). The V and J ends lost 7 bases and 0 bases respectively, with 16 bases between them. The CDR3 covers 15 residues. Germline V gene data show CDR1 as SGHRS and CDR2 as YFSETQ. The DNA for the CDR3 is TGCGCCAGCCATTTGCAGGCAGGGATGAACACTGAAGCTTTCTTT. This gives the protein CASHLQAGMNTEAFF.

This clone appeared a single time. The CDR3 bases are TGTGCCAGCAGCACCACCTACACAGATACGCAGTATTTT. Protein product: CASSTTYTDTQYF. This chain connects TRBV7-9 to TRBJ2-3; D gene ambiguous. The germline CDR1 and CDR2 sequences are SEHNR and FQNEAQ (reference sequence). V was trimmed by 5 bases and J by 2 bases, leaving 8 bases between them. This CDR3 has 13 amino acids.

V is TRBV7-2 and J is TRBJ1-4; 10 nucleotides align to TRBD1. Germline V CDR1 and CDR2: SGHTA, FQGNSA. Unmatched junction bases numbered 4, after V lost 1 base and J lost 8 bases. The CDR3 loop spans 15 amino acids. For the CDR3, the DNA is TGTGCCAGCAGCTTAGGGGACAGGGGAGGAGAAAAACTGTTTTTT. Protein product: CASSLGDRGGEKLFF. The whole variable domain, filled in from reference TRBV7-2 and TRBJ1-4, reads GAGVSQSPSNKVTEKGKDVELRCDPISGHTALYWYRQSLGQGLEFLIYFQGNSAPDKSGLPSDRFSAERTGGSVSTLTIQRTQQEDSAVYLCASSLGDRGGEKLFFGSGTQLSVL.

The table lists this clone with a few counts. The genes are TRBV30 and TRBJ1-1, with D unclear. There are 13 residues in the CDR3. Trimming removed 5 bases from V and 2 bases from J, with 12 bases in between. The V gene's germline CDR1 is GTSNPN and CDR2 SVGIG (reference sequence). The chain's CDR3 is CAWDRVGNTEAFF. CDR3 coding DNA: TGTGCCTGGGACCGGGTTGGAAACACTGAAGCTTTCTTT.

The gene calls are TRBV11-2 and TRBJ1-3; D ambiguous. V lost 2 bases to trimming and J lost 0 bases, with 11 bases between them. The CDR3 is 16 amino acids. The germline V gene has CDR1 SGHAT and CDR2 FQNNGV. CDR3 bases: TGTGCCAGCAGCTTAAACGGGGTGGCCTCTGGAAACACCATATATTTT. This gives the protein CASSLNGVASGNTIYF. Variable domain in full (rest from reference TRBV11-2 and TRBJ1-3): EAGVAQSPRYKIIEKRQSVAFWCNPISGHATLYWYQQILGQGPKLLIQFQNNGVVDDSQLPKDRFSAERLKGVDSTLKIQPAKLEDSAVYLCASSLNGVASGNTIYFGEGSWLTVV.